The 29 T cell receptor beta chains presented below share a single source sample, sequenced in a study of blood T cell repertoires in COVID-19. Using immunoSEQ multiplex PCR, the repertoire was profiled, and TCRdb retains in-frame clones only, with some absent. Found here are some 400,000 clones, 90% of them singletons; the top ten hold 6.5%. The sequenced sample consisted of peripheral blood. The receptors come from a man between 18 and 35 years old with active or convalescent COVID-19.

This chain joins TRBV24-1 and TRBJ2-7; TRBD2 aligns across 8 bases. V dropped 7 bases and J dropped 7; count of bases not matched to a gene: 5. Germline V lookup: CDR1 KGHDR, CDR2 SFDVKD. CDR3 length: 12 amino acids. The DNA for the CDR3 is TGTGCCACCAGCGGGGGGGTAGGGGAGCAGTACTTC. Encoded protein: CATSGGVGEQYF.

The chain couples TRBV7-9 to TRBJ2-3, with TRBD2 matching 11 bases. CDR1 is SEHNR and CDR2 is FQNEAQ in the germline V gene (reference sequence). V dropped 8 bases and J dropped 4; count of bases not matched to a gene: 11. The CDR3 spans 16 residues. CDR3 sequence reads: CASGALAGVGADTQYF. DNA of the CDR3: TGTGCCAGCGGAGCACTAGCGGGAGTTGGGGCAGATACGCAGTATTTT.

This chain joins TRBV7-7 and TRBJ2-5, with TRBD2 as a possible D gene (6 bases). Germline assignment: CDR1 SSHAT and CDR2 FNYEAQ (reference sequence). There are 14 residues in the CDR3. Trimming stripped 1 base from V and 5 bases from J, with 11 bases between. The CDR3 region is CASSLGRGWETQYF. The CDR3 region has the DNA TGTGCCAGCAGCTTAGGGCGGGGCTGGGAGACCCAGTACTTC.

The V gene is TRBV5-6, the J gene TRBJ1-1; D call uncertain. From germline, CDR1 is SGHDT and CDR2 YYEEEE. The CDR3 loop spans 15 amino acids. Trimming removed 4 bases from V and 0 bases from J, with 13 bases in between. The CDR3 DNA is TGTGCCAGCAGCCCTCGGGGAGGGATGAACACTGAAGCTTTCTTT. Its protein product is CASSPRGGMNTEAFF.

This chain joins TRBV11-3 and TRBJ2-1, with 8 bases fitting TRBD2. Losses at the gene ends were 1 base for V and 5 bases for J; bases not matched to a gene: 7. Germline V lookup: CDR1 SGHNT, CDR2 YENEEA. This CDR3 contains 16 residues. As DNA, the CDR3 is TGTGCCAGCAGCTTAGGCGATGGGCGGGAGGACAATGAGCAGTTCTTC. Encoded protein: CASSLGDGREDNEQFF.

This chain uses TRBV3-1 (or the pseudogene TRBV3-2) with TRBJ2-1, with D hard to call. This CDR3 is built from 17 residues. Germline CDR1 reads LGHDT; CDR2 reads YNNKEL (reference sequence). V was clipped by 0 bases and J by 0 bases, with 12 bases between them. The CDR3 nucleotides are TGTGCCAGCAGCCAAGATGAAGCGCTTAACTCCTACAATGAGCAGTTCTTC. Protein: CASSQDEALNSYNEQFF.

The chain has TRBV7-9 and TRBJ2-1; TRBD2 agrees at 8 bases. Germline values: CDR1 SEHNR, CDR2 FQNEAQ (reference sequence). The V gene end was trimmed by 1 base and the J gene end by 0 bases; junction bases not matched to a gene: 5. The CDR3 spans 17 residues. The CDR3: CASSLGLAPSSYNEQFF. CDR3 bases: TGTGCCAGCAGCTTAGGACTAGCGCCGAGCTCCTACAATGAGCAGTTCTTC.

V and J are TRBV6-2 or TRBV6-3 and TRBJ2-4, with D tentatively TRBD2 (5 bases). CDR3 length equals 15 residues. Trimming shortened V by 3 bases and J by 3 bases, and 12 bases separated the two germline ends. From germline, CDR1 is MNHEY and CDR2 SVGEGT. Here the CDR3 DNA reads TGTGCCAGCAGTTATGAGAGGGTGGTCAAAAACATTCAGTACTTC. Translating gives CASSYERVVKNIQYF.

The chain links TRBV19 to TRBJ1-1; 7 bases are a match to TRBD1. V dropped 9 bases and J dropped 2; count of bases not matched to a gene: 15. Germline V gives CDR1 LNHDA, CDR2 SQIVND (reference sequence). The CDR3 contains 16 residues. The CDR3 reads CASAKTGISSNTEAFF. DNA of the CDR3: TGTGCCAGCGCCAAGACAGGGATTTCGTCAAACACTGAAGCTTTCTTT.

The gene calls are TRBV7-3 and TRBJ2-1; 13 bases agree with TRBD2. The CDR3 sequence is 17 residues long. V lost 5 bases and J lost 0; bases outside the gene matches: 4. CDR1 is SGHTA, CDR2 FQGTGA, per germline. Here the CDR3 DNA reads TGTGCCAGCAGCAAACTAGCGGGAGGGTTCTCCTACAATGAGCAGTTCTTC. Translating it yields CASSKLAGGFSYNEQFF.

V and J are TRBV13 and TRBJ2-1; perhaps TRBD2 as D (5 bases). Looked up from germline, CDR1 is PRHDT and CDR2 is FYEKMQ (reference sequence). The CDR3 extends over 14 amino acids. The V gene lost 5 bases and the J gene lost 1 base, with 9 bases spanning the gap. CDR3 residues: CASSLEGSYNEQFF. Here the CDR3 DNA reads TGTGCCAGCAGCCTCGAGGGATCCTACAATGAGCAGTTCTTC.

The chain recombines TRBV4-1 with TRBJ2-7, with 13 bases identical to TRBD2. Germline V gene lookup returns CDR1 MGHRA and CDR2 YSYEKL. The CDR3 is 17 amino acids. J lost 2 bases, V lost 6 bases, and 10 bases had no gene match. The CDR3 DNA sequence: TGCGCCAGCAGGCTACTAGCGGGGGGGGTGAACGCCTACGAGCAGTACTTC. Translating gives CASRLLAGGVNAYEQYF.

This chain uses TRBV6-2 or TRBV6-3 with TRBJ2-7; a possible D gene is TRBD2 (7 bases). Germline V CDR1 and CDR2: MNHEY, SVGEGT. The V gene lost 0 bases and the J gene lost 6 bases, with 12 bases spanning the gap. The CDR3 contains 14 residues. CDR3: CASSYSGGRVEQYF. The CDR3 nucleotides read TGTGCCAGCAGTTACTCGGGGGGGCGCGTCGAGCAGTACTTC.

The rearrangement links TRBV5-1 to TRBJ1-2; 7 positions agree with TRBD1. CDR1 SGHRS and CDR2 YFSETQ come from the germline V gene. Losses at the gene ends were 2 bases for V and 3 bases for J; bases not matched to a gene: 10. The length of the CDR3 is 16 residues. The CDR3 region has the DNA TGCGCCAGCAGCTTTAGGGGTCTAGGGGGCGACTATGGCTACACCTTC. Translating gives CASSFRGLGGDYGYTF.

V is TRBV3-1 (or the pseudogene TRBV3-2) and J is TRBJ1-5; TRBD1 is a possible D gene (6 bases). In germline, CDR1 is LGHDT, CDR2 YNNKEL (reference sequence). The length of the CDR3 is 13 residues. The V and J ends lost 4 bases and 7 bases respectively, with 11 bases between them. The CDR3 sequence: CASSPEQGQPQHF. Here the CDR3 DNA reads TGTGCCAGCAGCCCAGAACAGGGACAGCCCCAGCATTTT.

CDR3 in amino acids: CASRVEQGGLDTQYF. The CDR3 bases are TGTGCCAGCAGAGTAGAGCAGGGGGGTTTAGATACGCAGTATTTT. The chain couples TRBV2 to TRBJ2-3; D is possibly TRBD1 (7 bases). The germline CDR1 and CDR2 sequences are SNHLY and FYNNEI. CDR3 length: 15 amino acids. The germline V and J ends were trimmed by 6 bases and 5 bases, with 18 bases remaining between them.

V and J are TRBV5-6 and TRBJ2-5; D gene uncertain. V lost 1 base and J 3 bases, leaving 7 bases between the germline ends. This CDR3 comprises 13 residues. Germline V gene lookup returns CDR1 SGHDT and CDR2 YYEEEE. Here the CDR3 DNA reads TGTGCCAGCAGCTTGTTAGGAGAAGAGACCCAGTACTTC. Its translation is CASSLLGEETQYF. The full variable domain, completed using reference TRBV5-6 and TRBJ2-5, is DAGVTQSPTHLIKTRGQQVTLRCSPKSGHDTVSWYQQALGQGPQFIFQYYEEEERQRGNFPDRFSGHQFPNYSSELNVNALLLGDSALYLCASSLLGEETQYFGPGTRLLVL.

This chain connects TRBV19 to TRBJ2-7, with 8 bases fitting TRBD2. J lost 5 bases, V lost 5 bases, and 11 bases had no gene match. Germline CDR1 and CDR2: LNHDA and SQIVND (reference sequence). This CDR3 region has 15 residues. CDR3 amino acids: CASSFTGGIHNEQYF. Written as DNA, the CDR3 is TGTGCCAGTAGTTTTACGGGGGGGATTCACAACGAGCAGTACTTC.

V is TRBV2 and J is TRBJ2-5; D remains ambiguous. The CDR3 is 13 residues long. Trimming removed 4 bases at V and 4 bases at J, with 10 bases between. CDR1 is SNHLY and CDR2 is FYNNEI in the germline V gene. The CDR3 loop is CASSVLRGETQYF. CDR3 nucleotides: TGTGCCAGCAGTGTTCTACGAGGAGAGACCCAGTACTTC. The whole variable domain, remainder taken from reference TRBV2 and TRBJ2-5, is EPEVTQTPSHQVTQMGQEVILRCVPISNHLYFYWYRQILGQKVEFLVSFYNNEISEKSEIFDDQFSVERPDGSNFTLKIRSTKLEDSAMYFCASSVLRGETQYFGPGTRLLVL.

The chain is built from TRBV10-2 and TRBJ2-7; 9 positions match TRBD2. CDR3 length: 17 amino acids. Germline loops: CDR1 WSHSY, CDR2 SAAADI. The trim removed 2 bases at V and 5 bases at J, leaving 13 bases unmatched. CDR3 in amino acids: CASSERNLAGGGHEQYF. Written as DNA, the CDR3 is TGCGCCAGCAGTGAGCGTAATCTGGCGGGAGGGGGTCACGAGCAGTACTTC.

This chain links TRBV5-4 with TRBJ2-3; 7 bases align to TRBD2. The germline V gene has CDR1 SGHNT and CDR2 YYREEE (reference sequence). CDR3 length: 13 residues. V dropped 4 bases and J dropped 9; count of bases not matched to a gene: 8. CDR3 region: CASSPGRATTQYF. CDR3 coding DNA: TGTGCCAGCAGCCCGGGGAGGGCCACCACGCAGTATTTT.

The genes are TRBV6-5 and TRBJ1-2; 8 bases agree with TRBD1. From germline, CDR1 is MNHEY and CDR2 SVGAGI. There are 14 residues in the CDR3. The J segment lost 4 bases and the V segment lost 7 bases, leaving 8 bases of the junction unmatched. Here the CDR3 reads CASMYRGIGYGYTF. DNA for the CDR3: TGTGCCAGCATGTACAGGGGGATTGGCTATGGCTACACCTTC.

This rearrangement joins TRBV19 to TRBJ1-1; perhaps TRBD1 as D (6 bases). The CDR3 loop spans 12 amino acids. Trimming left V 7 bases short and J 7 bases short, with 13 bases between. CDR1 and CDR2 from the germline V gene are LNHDA and SQIVND (reference sequence). Written as DNA, the CDR3 is TGTGCCAGTACCAGAGGACAGATTGAAGCTTTCTTT. Protein: CASTRGQIEAFF.

CDR3 sequence: CASSFRVQGKGYTF. The DNA for the CDR3 is TGTGCCAGCAGTTTTAGGGTCCAGGGTAAAGGCTACACCTTC. This chain links TRBV28 with TRBJ1-2; D perhaps matches TRBD1 (5 bases). The CDR3 totals 14 residues. Trimming took 3 bases from V and 8 from J, leaving 16 bases between them. Germline CDR1 reads MDHEN; CDR2 reads SYDVKM.

The chain employs TRBV14 and TRBJ2-7, with 7 bases matching TRBD1. CDR3 size: 16 residues. V was pared by 0 bases and J by 2 bases, with 7 bases of the junction left unmatched. Germline V lookup: CDR1 SGHDN, CDR2 FVKESK. CDR3 sequence: CASSQDQKGAAYEQYF. CDR3 in DNA: TGTGCCAGCAGCCAAGATCAAAAGGGGGCCGCCTACGAGCAGTACTTC.

The V gene is TRBV27, the J gene TRBJ1-4; 10 bases fit TRBD1. The germline V gene has CDR1 MNHEY and CDR2 SMNVEV (reference sequence). This CDR3 is 16 amino acids long. Trimming took 4 bases from V and 8 from J; bases not matched to a gene: 10. CDR3: CASSSPGQGRGEKLFF. The DNA for the CDR3 is TGTGCCAGCAGTTCGCCGGGACAGGGGAGAGGCGAAAAACTGTTTTTT.

This chain uses TRBV11-2 with TRBJ1-4; no clear D. The ends were cut back, 5 bases at V and 0 bases at J, with 10 bases in the middle. CDR1 is SGHAT, CDR2 FQNNGV, per germline. This CDR3 comprises 15 residues. The CDR3 sequence is CASSRGLATNEKLFF. As DNA, the CDR3 is TGTGCCAGCAGCCGGGGATTGGCAACTAATGAAAAACTGTTTTTT.

This sequence joins TRBV5-4 and TRBJ2-7, with 7 bases lining up with TRBD1. Looked up from germline, CDR1 is SGHNT and CDR2 is YYREEE (reference sequence). V shed 0 bases, J shed 1 base, and the junction held 4 bases outside the gene matches. This CDR3 comprises 15 residues. In DNA, the CDR3 is TGTGCCAGCAGCTTGGGACAGGGCACGTCCTACGAGCAGTACTTC. This codes for CASSLGQGTSYEQYF.

This CDR3 is CASRTGLAGEETQYF. In DNA, the CDR3 is TGTGCCAGTAGAACAGGGCTAGCGGGAGAAGAGACCCAGTACTTC. J is TRBJ2-5 and V is TRBV9; TRBD2 matches 10 bases. After removal of 8 bases from V and 3 bases from J, the junction contained 10 bases not matched to a gene. Per germline, CDR1 SGDLS and CDR2 YYNGEE. The CDR3 is made up of 15 amino acids. Drawing the rest from reference TRBV9 and TRBJ2-5, the complete variable domain is DSGVTQTPKHLITATGQRVTLRCSPRSGDLSVYWYQQSLDQGLQFLIQYYNGEERAKGNILERFSAQQFPDLHSELNLSSLELGDSALYFCASRTGLAGEETQYFGPGTRLLVL.